This T cell receptor beta chain was recorded in a study of CD8 T cells in Susac syndrome. cDNA came from approximately 0.5 to 1 ug RNA primed by random hexamers. TCRdb reprocessed the immunoSEQ multiplex PCR reads with MiXCR, giving one entry per CDR3 protein. The sample holds about 140,000 distinct CDR3 sequences, 90% to 95% seen once. Trimming removed 3 bases from V and 4 bases from J; junction bases left unmatched: 16. The CDR3 length is 19 residues. Germline values: CDR1 MGHRA, CDR2 YSYEKL. Source material: CD4+ T cells from PBMCs. The sequence was collected from a human donor with multiple sclerosis. This chain joins TRBV4-1 and TRBJ1-5; 9 bases align to TRBD1. DNA of the CDR3: TGCGCCAGCAGCCACGAAAACTCCCTCGGGACAGGGATGAATCAGCCCCAGCATTTT. Translation: CASSHENSLGTGMNQPQHF.